This entry features one TCR beta chain sequence. Antigen: not known. Version v3.0 of the immunoSEQ assay ran at survey level. A target of roughly 40,000-55,000 T-cell genomes per sample was set for sequencing. Measured with immunoSEQ multiplex PCR; TCRdb has only the in-frame clones, and not every one. This sample has 30,000 to 40,000 clones, with around 94% found just once. The entry originates in a study of long-term antiretroviral therapy in people with HIV. Overall study context: The immediate-ART recommendation dates to 2015, and the earliest samples predate it by about a decade.

The CDR3 is made up of 17 amino acids. The trim removed 1 base at V and 8 bases at J, leaving 13 bases unmatched. Looked up from germline, CDR1 is MDHEN and CDR2 is SYDVKM. Points from the study as a whole: Post-ART samples showed increased diversity that remained below transplant donor control levels. Repertoires with HIV possessed tighter CDR3 length spans than those of controls.

The sequences come from unsorted PBMCs, collected more than 5 years after starting antiretroviral therapy. This clonotype was sampled from a woman between 50 and 59 years old with HIV. V is TRBV28 and J is TRBJ2-1, with 8 bases identical to TRBD2. CDR3 amino acids: CASSLFLLGGAGDEQFF. The CDR3 nucleotides read TGTGCCAGCAGTTTATTCCTTCTCGGGGGGGCCGGGGATGAGCAGTTCTTC.